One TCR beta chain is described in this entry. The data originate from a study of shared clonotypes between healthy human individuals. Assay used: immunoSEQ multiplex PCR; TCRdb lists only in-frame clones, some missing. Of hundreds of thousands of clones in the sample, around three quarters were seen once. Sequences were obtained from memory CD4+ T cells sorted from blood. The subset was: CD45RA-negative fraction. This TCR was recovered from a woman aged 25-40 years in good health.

The CDR3 nucleotides are TGTGCCAGCAGCTTAGTGCAGGTCGGGGATTTGTACACCTTC. This codes for CASSLVQVGDLYTF. V and J are TRBV7-9 and TRBJ1-2; D gene unclear. Germline V CDR1 and CDR2: SEHNR, FQNEAQ (reference sequence). The CDR3 length is 14 residues. The germline V and J ends were trimmed by 1 base and 11 bases, with 17 bases remaining between them.